Following are 5 T cell receptor beta chains from one sample sequenced in a study of cytomegalovirus exposure and HLA in healthy donors. Researchers ran the PCR with 60 Vbeta and 13 Jbeta primers. The repertoire was sequenced with immunoSEQ multiplex PCR; TCRdb's copy has only in-frame clones and lacks some. The sample includes roughly 86,000 clones, roughly three fifths seen only once; the top ten take 3.5% to 4.5%. Sequenced sample: PBMCs. The receptors originated from a man aged 30 to 45 in good health and CMV-seronegative.

CDR3 sequence: CASSPRRAGDTGELFF. The CDR3 bases are TGTGCCAGCTCACCACGTCGAGCGGGGGACACCGGGGAGCTGTTTTTT. The V call is TRBV18, the J call TRBJ2-2; 8 bases align to TRBD2. CDR1 KGHSH and CDR2 LQKENI come from the germline V gene. V dropped 1 base and J dropped 3; count of bases not matched to a gene: 4. This CDR3 region has 16 residues.

The chain is built from TRBV21-1 and TRBJ2-1; TRBD2 was called by the table and not checked on the DNA. TRBV21-1 is noted as a pseudogene. This CDR3 has 14 amino acids. CDR3 sequence (DNA): TGTGCCAGCAGCAAAAAGGAGCCAAACAATGAGCAGTTCTTC. Its translation is CASSKKEPNNEQFF.

This CDR3 reads CASSQTGSTNYGYTF. Written as DNA, the CDR3 is TGTGCCAGCAGCCAGACAGGGTCCACTAACTATGGCTACACCTTC. The rearrangement links TRBV5-5 to TRBJ1-2; TRBD1 agrees at 7 bases. Germline CDR1 SGHKS, CDR2 YYEKEE (reference sequence). The CDR3 loop spans 15 amino acids. J lost 0 bases, V lost 4 bases, and 6 bases had no gene match.

The V gene is TRBV5-1, the J gene TRBJ2-3; 12 nucleotides match TRBD2. The CDR3 has 17 residues. CDR1 is SGHRS, CDR2 YFSETQ, per germline. The V and J ends lost 4 bases and 0 bases, in that order; junction bases with no gene match: 6. CDR3 residues: CASSRLAGAASTDTQYF. The CDR3 nucleotides read TGCGCCAGCAGCCGACTAGCGGGAGCCGCTAGCACAGATACGCAGTATTTT.

This clone appeared a few times. Other DNA sequences in this sample translate to the same CDR3. The chain carries TRBV27 and TRBJ2-3; unclear D gene. This CDR3 contains 12 residues. Trimming stripped 5 bases from V and 2 bases from J, with 5 bases between. The V gene's germline CDR1 is MNHEY and CDR2 SMNVEV (reference sequence). For the CDR3, the DNA is TGTGCCAGCAGTCCCCACACAGATACGCAGTATTTT. Amino acid sequence: CASSPHTDTQYF.